This T cell receptor beta chain came from a study of shared clonotypes between healthy human individuals. Germline CDR1 reads SGHRS; CDR2 reads YFSETQ. The CDR3 has 15 amino acids. With 4 bases removed from V and 2 bases from J, the gap between germline ends came to 16 bases. CD4+ cells yielded CD45RA+ naive and CD45RA-negative memory subsets. Libraries were prepared by immunoSEQ multiplex PCR; TCRdb keeps only in-frame clonotypes and omits some of them. The sample shows a few million clones, 85% to 95% of them seen only once. Specimen: naive CD4+ T cells from PBMCs. Subset specified: CD45RA+ positively selected. The TCR was taken from a man aged 18-30 years in good health. Some clones in this sample may be carry-over from other donors' samples. The V and J genes are TRBV5-1 and TRBJ2-7; maybe TRBD2 (5 bases). CDR3 region: CASSDDLAPAYEQYF. DNA of the CDR3: TGCGCCAGCAGCGACGACCTAGCCCCAGCCTACGAGCAGTACTTC.